This record covers a single T cell receptor beta chain. What it binds is not known. There are 13 residues in the CDR3. The V and J ends lost 6 bases and 4 bases, in that order; junction bases with no gene match: 2. Looked up from germline, CDR1 is SNHLY and CDR2 is FYNNEI. A multiplex PCR was run with 60 Vbeta primers and 13 Jbeta primers. TCRdb's copy holds only in-frame clones and misses some; the assay was immunoSEQ multiplex PCR. The table includes 130,000 to 150,000 clones, about 80% detected once. These data belong to a study of cytomegalovirus exposure and HLA in healthy donors. The study, taken as a whole, reports: For cytomegalovirus status, the classifier reportedly gave diagnoses with high specificity and sensitivity. The study put 150 or so TCR beta chains on its list as cytomegalovirus-associated. CMV serostatus alone was available as immune exposure information.

The TCR sequence derives from a male donor in good health and CMV-seronegative. The sample consisted of PBMCs. The genes are TRBV2 and TRBJ1-5, with 8 nucleotides matching TRBD1. The CDR3 loop is CASRDRANQPQHF. The CDR3 nucleotides read TGTGCCAGCAGGGACAGGGCAAATCAGCCCCAGCATTTT.